These 4 T cell receptor beta chains share one sample of origin, sequenced in a study of prognosis after radiotherapy for stage I lung cancer. Two-round multiplex PCR on genomic DNA was the method by which TCR beta CDR3 was amplified. Amplification during the initial PCR round employed primers specific to each TRBV and TRBJ gene. TCRdb used MiXCR to reprocess the multiplex PCR reads, holding one entry per CDR3 protein. This sample yields over 9,000 distinct CDR3 sequences, of which 30% to 40% are seen a single time; 53% belongs to the top ten. This specimen was PBMCs, taken before or after stereotactic body radiation therapy (not recorded which). The receptors come from a donor aged 50 or older with non-small cell lung cancer.

This clonotype has more than one count but fewer than ten. One base separates it from a far larger clone, so it is likely a read error. The rearrangement joins TRBV24-1 to TRBJ2-5, with D maybe TRBD2 (7 bases). Germline V gene lookup returns CDR1 KGHDR and CDR2 SFDVKD. The ends were cut back, 9 bases at V and 11 bases at J, with 21 bases in the middle. CDR3 size: 13 residues. CDR3 DNA: TGTGCCACCTGCGGGGGCTCCTACAATGAGCAGTACTTC. Translated, it gives CATCGGSYNEQYF.

Note on this clonotype: A junction end diverges from the germline sequence, so it may reflect a read error. The chain joins TRBV6-2 or TRBV6-3 to TRBJ2-3, with 8 bases identical to TRBD2. Germline assignment: CDR1 MNHEY and CDR2 SVGEGT. The CDR3 spans 17 residues. The CDR3 sequence: CSSSPSVVLAVTDTQYF. For the CDR3, the DNA is TGTTCCAGCAGCCCCTCGGTCGTACTAGCGGTCACAGATACGCAGTATTTT.

This rearrangement joins TRBV2 to TRBJ1-5; weak D call: TRBD1 (6 bases). Per the germline V gene, CDR1 is SNHLY and CDR2 is FYNNEI. The CDR3 has 14 residues. Trimming cost V 7 bases and J 4 bases, with 14 bases left between them. The CDR3 nucleotides read TGTGCCAGCACCGGAACAGGGTTAAATCAGCCCCAGCATTTT. Translation: CASTGTGLNQPQHF.

This clonotype was counted ten times or more. The rearrangement links TRBV6-5 to TRBJ2-3; D is tentatively TRBD1 or TRBD2 (6 bases each). The length of the CDR3 is 15 residues. V shed 0 bases and J shed 5 bases, with 12 bases lying between them. The germline V gene has CDR1 MNHEY and CDR2 SVGAGI. CDR3 sequence (DNA): TGTGCCAGCAGTTACTCGGGGGGCCCTGTAGATACGCAGTATTTT. This codes for CASSYSGGPVDTQYF.